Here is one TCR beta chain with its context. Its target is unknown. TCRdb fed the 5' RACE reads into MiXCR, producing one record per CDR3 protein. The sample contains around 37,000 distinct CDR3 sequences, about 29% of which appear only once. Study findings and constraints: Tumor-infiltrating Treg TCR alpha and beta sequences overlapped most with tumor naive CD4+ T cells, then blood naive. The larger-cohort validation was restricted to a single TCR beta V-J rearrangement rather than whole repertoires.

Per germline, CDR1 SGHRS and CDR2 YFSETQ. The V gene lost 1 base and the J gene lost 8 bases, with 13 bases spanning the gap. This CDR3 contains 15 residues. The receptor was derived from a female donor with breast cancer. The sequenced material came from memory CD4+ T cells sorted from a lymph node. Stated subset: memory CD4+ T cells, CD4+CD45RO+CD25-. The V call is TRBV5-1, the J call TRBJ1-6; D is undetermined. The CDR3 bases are TGCGCCAGCAGCTTGCGGGGTGCGGGCGATTCACCCCTCCACTTT. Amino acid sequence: CASSLRGAGDSPLHF.